This TCR beta chain was sequenced for a study of blood T cell repertoires in COVID-19. Study overall: Spain, Italy and the United States supplied samples that represented acute and convalescent COVID-19. Sources were T cells, B-cell-depleted T cells, or PBMCs; the material itself was cDNA or gDNA.

In the original processing: From reference gene primer amplification, estimates of nucleated cell counts were derived. Sequenced by immunoSEQ multiplex PCR; TCRdb stores in-frame clones only, minus some. The DNA gave D and trimming, while V, J and clone size come from that table. The table records 60,000 to 70,000 clones, 85% of them present only once. With 6 bases removed from V and 9 bases from J, the gap between germline ends came to 18 bases. This CDR3 is built from 14 residues. The germline CDR1 and CDR2 sequences are MNHEY and SVGAGI. The specimen sequenced was peripheral blood. The rearrangement links TRBV6-5 to TRBJ1-5, with D maybe TRBD1 (5 bases). The source is a man in his forties or fifties with acute or convalescent COVID-19. CDR3 bases: TGTGCCAGCAGGTTGGGGCCGAGAGTGGGGCCCCAGCATTTT. This sequence encodes CASRLGPRVGPQHF.